This TCR beta chain comes out of a study of beta chain features in type 1 diabetes. cDNA synthesis used the whole RNA isolate, giving expressed TCRB sequences. Generated by immunoSEQ multiplex PCR, the TCRdb table keeps only in-frame clones and is missing some. The table lists 390,000 or so clones, around 14% of them singletons. The CDR3 is 12 amino acids. The germline CDR1 and CDR2 sequences are SGHRS and YFSETQ. The V gene lost 1 base and the J gene lost 4 bases, with 2 bases spanning the gap. The genes are TRBV5-1 and TRBJ2-2; D ambiguous. Specimen: naive CD4+ T cells from blood. The TCR comes from a young man in good health. CDR3 protein: CASSLTTGELFF. The CDR3 DNA reads as TGCGCCAGCAGCTTGACCACCGGGGAGCTGTTTTTT.